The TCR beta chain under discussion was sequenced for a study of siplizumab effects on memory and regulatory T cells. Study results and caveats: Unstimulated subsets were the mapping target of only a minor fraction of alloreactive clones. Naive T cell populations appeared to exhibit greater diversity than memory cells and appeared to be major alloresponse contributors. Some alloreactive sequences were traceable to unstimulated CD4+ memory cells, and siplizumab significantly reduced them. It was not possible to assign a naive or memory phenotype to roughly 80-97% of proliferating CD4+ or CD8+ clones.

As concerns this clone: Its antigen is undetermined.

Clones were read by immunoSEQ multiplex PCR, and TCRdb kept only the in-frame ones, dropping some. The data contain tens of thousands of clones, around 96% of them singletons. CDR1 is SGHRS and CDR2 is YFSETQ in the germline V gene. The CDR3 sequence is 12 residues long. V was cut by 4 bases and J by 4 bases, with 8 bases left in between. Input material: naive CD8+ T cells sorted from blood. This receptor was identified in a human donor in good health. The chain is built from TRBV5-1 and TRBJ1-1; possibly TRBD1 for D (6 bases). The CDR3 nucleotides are TGCGCCAGCAGCCAGGGGTCCACTGAAGCTTTCTTT. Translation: CASSQGSTEAFF.